The 6 T cell receptor beta chains below come from one sample, sequenced in a study of CD8+CD57+ T cells in acquired aplastic anemia. TCR beta VDJ and CDR3 profiling used genomic DNA as template. TCRdb used MiXCR to reprocess the reads, holding one entry per CDR3 protein. The sample includes some 42,000 distinct CDR3 sequences, 65% to 70% of them seen just once. The sequenced sample was sorted CD4+, CD8+, or CD8+CD57+ T cells (not recorded which) from PBMCs. The receptors were gathered from a human donor in good health, serving as a control.

The chain joins TRBV25-1 to TRBJ2-3; TRBD2 matches 9 bases. The CDR3 is made up of 16 amino acids. In germline, CDR1 is MGHDK, CDR2 SYGVNS. With 1 base clipped from V and 3 bases from J, the junction kept 5 bases outside the gene matches. The CDR3 loop is CASSESSLAGTDTQYF. Written as DNA, the CDR3 is TGTGCCAGCAGTGAATCCAGCCTAGCGGGGACAGATACGCAGTATTTT.

The genes are TRBV7-7 and TRBJ2-7; the match to TRBD1 covers 7 bases. The length of the CDR3 is 14 residues. In germline, CDR1 is SSHAT, CDR2 FNYEAQ (reference sequence). J was trimmed by 2 bases and V by 5 bases; bases with no gene match: 6. Here the CDR3 reads CASSKTGDTYEQYF. The CDR3 nucleotides read TGTGCCAGCAGCAAAACAGGGGATACCTACGAGCAGTACTTC. Full variable domain (outside the CDR3, taken from reference TRBV7-7 and TRBJ2-7): GAGVSQSPRYKVTKRGQDVTLRCDPISSHATLYWYQQALGQGPEFLTYFNYEAQPDKSGLPSDRFSAERPEGSISTLTIQRTEQRDSAMYRCASSKTGDTYEQYFGPGTRLTVT.

This clonotype appeared a single time. CDR3 protein: CASSIMGQDYGYTF. The CDR3 nucleotides read TGTGCCAGTAGTATAATGGGGCAGGACTATGGCTACACCTTC. This chain joins TRBV19 and TRBJ1-2; a weak D match, TRBD1 (5 bases). This CDR3 has 14 residues. Trimming stripped 2 bases from V and 3 bases from J, with 10 bases between. The V gene's germline CDR1 is LNHDA and CDR2 SQIVND (reference sequence). Full variable domain (remainder filled in from reference TRBV19 and TRBJ1-2): DGGITQSPKYLFRKEGQNVTLSCEQNLNHDAMYWYRQDPGQGLRLIYYSQIVNDFQKGDIAEGYSVSREKKESFPLTVTSAQKNPTAFYLCASSIMGQDYGYTFGSGTRLTVV.

Here the CDR3 DNA reads TGTGCCAGCTCATCCCGGAGCTATGGCTACACCTTC. Protein sequence: CASSSRSYGYTF. The chain combines TRBV2 with TRBJ1-2; D gene ambiguous. CDR3 size: 12 residues. CDR1 and CDR2 from the germline V gene are SNHLY and FYNNEI. Trimming stripped 8 bases from V and 4 bases from J, with 11 bases between.

About this clonotype: Its ends do not fully match the called genes, so a read error is possible. This rearrangement joins TRBV10-3 to TRBJ1-5; weak D call: TRBD1 (5 bases). The CDR3 has 14 residues. From germline, CDR1 is ENHRY and CDR2 SYGVKD. CDR3: CASSESGGGQPQHF. CDR3 sequence (DNA): TGTGCCAGCAGTGAGTCGGGGGGAGGTCAGCCCCAGCATTTT.

V and J are TRBV24-1 and TRBJ2-5, with D perhaps matching TRBD1 (5 bases). V lost 6 bases and J lost 2, with 9 bases in between. Germline V lookup: CDR1 KGHDR, CDR2 SFDVKD. CDR3 length equals 13 residues. The chain's CDR3 is CATSLAGQETQYF. CDR3 coding DNA: TGTGCCACCAGTCTCGCAGGGCAAGAGACCCAGTACTTC.